One and the same sample provided the 15 T cell receptor beta chains below, sequenced in a study of T-cell reconstitution after alpha-beta-depleted transplantation in children. The library targeted TCRbeta and was prepared with unique molecular identifiers. TCRdb analysed the PCR reads with MiXCR anew, one entry per CDR3 protein. This table has about 980,000 distinct CDR3 sequences, roughly 29% appearing once. This specimen was PBMCs, mostly from graft donor cells, taken 360 days after TCRalphabeta/CD19-depleted stem cell transplant. These receptors all come from a boy less than two years old who had a stem cell transplant for SCID, so the T cells may come from the graft donor.

The rearrangement joins TRBV6-1 to TRBJ1-5, with D possibly TRBD1 on 5 matching bases. In germline, CDR1 is MNHNS, CDR2 SASEGT. The CDR3 runs 13 residues. The germline V and J ends were trimmed by 6 bases and 3 bases, with 9 bases remaining between them. CDR3 in DNA: TGTGCCAGCAGACGACAGTTCAATCAGCCCCAGCATTTT. Its translation is CASRRQFNQPQHF.

There are a few counts of this clonotype. V is TRBV11-2 and J is TRBJ2-7, with 14 bases that match TRBD2. Germline CDR1 SGHAT, CDR2 FQNNGV. V gave up 5 bases and J gave up 12 bases; unmatched junction bases: 6. The CDR3 is made up of 13 amino acids. The CDR3 DNA reads TGTGCCAGCAGCCCGGGACTAGCGGGGGCCGCGTACTTC. This translates into CASSPGLAGAAYF.

The chain uses TRBV20-1 and TRBJ2-4, with 11 bases fitting TRBD1. V trimming: 5 bases; J trimming: 0 bases; junction bases outside the gene matches: 6. The CDR3 consists of 16 residues. Looked up from germline, CDR1 is DFQATT and CDR2 is SNEGSKA (reference sequence). The CDR3 here is CSARTGGTLAKNIQYF. The CDR3 region has the DNA TGCAGTGCTCGGACAGGGGGCACACTAGCCAAAAACATTCAGTACTTC.

This clonotype was detected only a few times. The chain joins TRBV2 to TRBJ2-5, with 14 bases aligning to TRBD2. V shed 6 bases, J shed 1 base, and the junction held 7 bases outside the gene matches. The germline gives CDR1 SNHLY, CDR2 FYNNEI. The CDR3 has 17 residues. The CDR3 sequence: CASSPGTSGGTQETQYF. CDR3 bases: TGTGCCAGCAGCCCGGGGACTAGCGGGGGAACCCAAGAGACCCAGTACTTC.

This clonotype has more than one count but fewer than ten. The rearrangement joins TRBV24-1 to TRBJ1-4; 10 bases map to TRBD1. Germline V gene lookup returns CDR1 KGHDR and CDR2 SFDVKD. CDR3 length: 17 residues. Trimming took 2 bases from V and 3 from J; bases not matched to a gene: 5. The CDR3 DNA sequence: TGTGCCACCAGTGATTCTGGGACAGGGGATCCTAATGAAAAACTGTTTTTT. Amino acids: CATSDSGTGDPNEKLFF.

A single count supports this clonotype. The chain has TRBV6-1 and TRBJ2-2, with a possible D match to TRBD1 (6 bases). The length of the CDR3 is 14 residues. Germline CDR1 is MNHNS and CDR2 is SASEGT. V shed 8 bases and J shed 0 bases, with 10 bases lying between them. The DNA for the CDR3 is TGTGCCAGCGAGGGGACACCGAACACCGGGGAGCTGTTTTTT. Its protein product is CASEGTPNTGELFF.

This clonotype was recorded a few times. The V call is TRBV11-1, the J call TRBJ2-5, with D perhaps TRBD1 or TRBD2 (5 bases each). Germline values: CDR1 SGHAT, CDR2 FQDESV (reference sequence). The V end lost 1 base, the J end lost 5 bases, and 11 bases lay between the germline ends. The CDR3 consists of 14 residues. The CDR3 loop is CASSLVGGFETQYF. The CDR3 DNA reads as TGTGCCAGCAGCTTAGTTGGGGGTTTCGAGACCCAGTACTTC. The full variable domain, in which reference TRBV11-1 and TRBJ2-5 provide the parts outside the CDR3, is EAEVAQSPRYKITEKSQAVAFWCDPISGHATLYWYRQILGQGPELLVQFQDESVVDDSQLPKDRFSAERLKGVDSTLKIQPAELGDSAMYLCASSLVGGFETQYFGPGTRLLVL.

The genes are TRBV20-1 and TRBJ2-2, with D possibly matching TRBD1 (11 bases). The CDR3 is 16 residues long. Trimming pared 1 base from V and 7 bases from J, leaving 19 bases between. The germline gives CDR1 DFQATT, CDR2 SNEGSKA (reference sequence). In DNA, the CDR3 is TGCAGTGCTAGAGTTAGCGGGGGGACAGGGGGCGGGGAGCTGTTTTTT. It is translated as CSARVSGGTGGGELFF.

This clonotype came up a few times. The chain is built from TRBV9 and TRBJ1-2; D gene uncertain. Looked up from germline, CDR1 is SGDLS and CDR2 is YYNGEE. V gave up 4 bases and J gave up 1 base, with 17 bases separating them. The CDR3 totals 16 residues. CDR3 sequence (DNA): TGTGCCAGCAGCCCCGGCCCAGTCCTACATAACTATGGCTACACCTTC. Protein product: CASSPGPVLHNYGYTF.

The J gene is TRBJ2-2, the V gene TRBV11-2, with D possibly TRBD2 on 5 matching bases. Trimming shortened V by 1 base and J by 2 bases, and 14 bases separated the two germline ends. The CDR3 covers 17 residues. Germline CDR1 and CDR2: SGHAT and FQNNGV. The CDR3 DNA sequence: TGTGCCAGCAGCTTAGTGCCCGGGAACCTCAACACCGGGGAGCTGTTTTTT. This translates into CASSLVPGNLNTGELFF.

V usage is TRBV7-9 and J usage is TRBJ1-5, with D uncertain. CDR3 size: 14 residues. CDR1 is SEHNR, CDR2 FQNEAQ, per germline (reference sequence). The V and J ends lost 0 bases and 7 bases respectively, with 10 bases between them. CDR3 in amino acids: CASSLAEGGQPQHF. The CDR3 DNA reads TGTGCCAGCAGCTTAGCCGAGGGTGGCCAGCCCCAGCATTTT.

This clonotype appeared a few times. The chain uses TRBV12-3 or TRBV12-4 and TRBJ2-7; 8 bases map to TRBD1. J was trimmed by 7 bases and V by 5 bases; bases with no gene match: 13. The CDR3 consists of 15 residues. This CDR3 is CASSPQDRAVGEQYF. CDR3 nucleotide sequence: TGTGCCAGCAGTCCCCAGGACAGGGCAGTCGGTGAGCAGTACTTC.

The chain has TRBV12-3 or TRBV12-4 and TRBJ2-3; 9 nucleotides agree with TRBD1. There are 17 residues in the CDR3. J lost 1 base, V lost 2 bases, and 7 bases had no gene match. The chain's CDR3 is CASSLNFGTGRTDTQYF. The CDR3, as DNA: TGTGCCAGCAGTTTAAACTTCGGGACAGGGCGCACAGATACGCAGTATTTT.

This clonotype was detected a few times. The chain combines TRBV20-1 with TRBJ1-1; D is unresolved. V lost 3 bases to trimming and J lost 1 base, with 12 bases between them. The CDR3 runs 14 residues. Germline CDR1 is DFQATT and CDR2 is SNEGSKA (reference sequence). The CDR3 DNA sequence: TGCAGTGCTAGCGTCCGGCCCAAGAACACTGAAGCTTTCTTT. Protein product: CSASVRPKNTEAFF.

The rearrangement uses TRBV12-3 or TRBV12-4 and TRBJ2-7; tentatively, D is TRBD1 or TRBD2 (5 bases each). Trimming shortened V by 5 bases and J by 6 bases, and 20 bases separated the two germline ends. The CDR3 runs to 15 residues. CDR3 nucleotides: TGTGCCAGCAGTCCCCTCTCGGGGCCTAAGGGCGAGCAGTACTTC. This codes for CASSPLSGPKGEQYF.